These 25 T cell receptor beta chains were all obtained from the same sample, sequenced in a study of molecular identifiers for immune sequencing clone quantification. TCRdb reanalysed the PCR reads using MiXCR and keeps one entry per CDR3 protein. This sample yields approximately 500,000 distinct CDR3 sequences, of which about 20% are seen a single time; around 0.86% belongs to the top ten. The sequenced sample consisted of naive CD8+ T cells from blood, with Jurkat cell RNA spiked in. The subset is: FACS-sorted CD8+CD4-CCR7+CD45RA+ naive T cells. The source of these receptors is a human donor in good health. Some libraries in this study had Jurkat cell RNA spiked in.

In its sample, this clonotype was seen once. This may stem from a read error, because a much larger clone lies one nucleotide away. Lacking the conserved final phenylalanine or tryptophan, this CDR3 likely reflects a read error. The chain employs TRBV4-3 and TRBJ1-1; D gene uncertain. V gave up 0 bases and J gave up 7 bases, with 12 bases separating them. CDR3 length: 14 residues. Germline CDR1 reads LGHNA; CDR2 reads YSLEER. CDR3 nucleotide sequence: TGCGCCAGCAGCCAAGATCTATCCCTCGGTGAAGCTTTCCTT. This codes for CASSQDLSLGEAFL.

The table lists this clonotype with a few counts. The chain links TRBV9 to TRBJ2-2, with TRBD2 matching 8 bases. In germline, CDR1 is SGDLS, CDR2 YYNGEE. V gave up 4 bases and J gave up 5 bases; unmatched junction bases: 7. The CDR3 is 15 amino acids. The CDR3 protein is CASSPTGGRTGELFF. CDR3 DNA: TGTGCCAGCAGCCCAACGGGGGGGAGAACCGGGGAGCTGTTTTTT.

The rearrangement links TRBV30 to TRBJ2-2; D is undetermined. The V and J ends lost 0 bases and 0 bases respectively, with 11 bases between them. The CDR3 is 16 amino acids. Germline CDR1 is GTSNPN and CDR2 is SVGIG (reference sequence). CDR3 sequence: CAWSVQYTSNTGELFF. The CDR3, as DNA: TGTGCCTGGAGTGTACAGTATACTTCGAACACCGGGGAGCTGTTTTTT.

This clonotype was seen ten or more times. The CDR3 region is CAWSVGSGADTQYF. The CDR3 coding sequence is TGTGCCTGGAGTGTGGGTTCGGGAGCAGATACGCAGTATTTT. V is TRBV30 and J is TRBJ2-3; TRBD2 might be the D (6 bases). Germline CDR1 reads GTSNPN; CDR2 reads SVGIG (reference sequence). The CDR3 totals 14 residues. V shed 0 bases and J shed 4 bases, with 11 bases lying between them.

This clonotype was counted at least ten times. CDR3 region: CASSYYRGQLNEKLFF. The CDR3 coding sequence is TGTGCCAGCAGTTACTATCGAGGACAGCTTAATGAAAAACTGTTTTTT. This sequence joins TRBV6-5 and TRBJ1-4; TRBD1 is a possible D gene (6 bases). Trimming cost V 1 base and J 4 bases, with 13 bases left between them. The CDR3 extends over 16 amino acids. Germline-derived CDR1 and CDR2 are MNHEY and SVGAGI.

The V gene is TRBV11-2, the J gene TRBJ2-1, with 9 nucleotides matching TRBD2. Trimming took 5 bases from V and 7 from J; bases not matched to a gene: 9. The CDR3 runs 15 residues. Germline V gene sequence: CDR1 SGHAT, CDR2 FQNNGV. CDR3 amino acids: CASSDPSGIRNEQFF. The CDR3 DNA reads as TGTGCCAGCAGCGATCCTAGCGGGATAAGAAATGAGCAGTTCTTC.

This clonotype was counted ten times or more. This chain joins TRBV19 and TRBJ2-5; TRBD2 matches at 10 bases. With 0 bases clipped from V and 0 bases from J, the junction kept 7 bases outside the gene matches. CDR3 length: 18 amino acids. Germline V lookup: CDR1 LNHDA, CDR2 SQIVND (reference sequence). The DNA of the CDR3 is TGTGCCAGTAGTATAGATCTTCGAACTAGCGGGGACCAAGAGACCCAGTACTTC. Encoded protein: CASSIDLRTSGDQETQYF.

Points on this clonotype: A read error may explain this, as a much larger clone is one base away. The rearrangement uses TRBV7-9 and TRBJ2-4; D is unclear. Trimming removed 5 bases from V and 0 bases from J, with 11 bases in between. The CDR3 contains 15 residues. Germline V gene lookup returns CDR1 SEHNR and CDR2 FQNEAQ (reference sequence). The CDR3 reads CASSPTTLAKNIQYF. The DNA for the CDR3 is TGTGCCAGCAGCCCGACGACTTTAGCCAAAAACATTCAGTACTTC.

The sample holds many counts of this clonotype. The CDR3: CASSPLGGLQPQHF. The CDR3 DNA sequence: TGTGCCAGCAGCCCCCTGGGGGGACTTCAGCCCCAGCATTTT. This chain links TRBV6-5 with TRBJ1-5; D may be TRBD1 (5 bases). Germline CDR1 MNHEY, CDR2 SVGAGI. Trimming took off 6 bases at V and 6 bases at J, with 15 bases between the two ends. This CDR3 has 14 amino acids.

There are many counts of this clonotype. The chain uses TRBV2 and TRBJ2-3, with D perhaps given as TRBD1 or TRBD2 (5 bases each). Trimming removed 3 bases from V and 14 bases from J, with 15 bases in between. The germline CDR1 and CDR2 sequences are SNHLY and FYNNEI. This CDR3 spans 12 amino acids. This CDR3 is CASSDGDPLWYF. The DNA of the CDR3 is TGTGCCAGCAGTGATGGGGACCCGCTTTGGTATTTT.

The sample holds a few counts of this clonotype. The chain carries TRBV5-6 and TRBJ2-7, with 11 bases lining up with TRBD1. The trim removed 3 bases at V and 3 bases at J, leaving 8 bases unmatched. The CDR3 spans 16 residues. The germline gives CDR1 SGHDT, CDR2 YYEEEE. CDR3 residues: CASSYAAGTGGYEQYF. The CDR3, as DNA: TGTGCCAGCAGCTACGCAGCCGGGACAGGGGGCTACGAGCAGTACTTC. Full variable domain (rest looked up from reference TRBV5-6 and TRBJ2-7): DAGVTQSPTHLIKTRGQQVTLRCSPKSGHDTVSWYQQALGQGPQFIFQYYEEEERQRGNFPDRFSGHQFPNYSSELNVNALLLGDSALYLCASSYAAGTGGYEQYFGPGTRLTVT.

The chain couples TRBV6-5 to TRBJ1-2; TRBD1 agrees at 8 bases. With V trimmed by 5 bases and J by 4 bases, 9 bases remained unmatched. The CDR3 consists of 15 residues. The germline gives CDR1 MNHEY, CDR2 SVGAGI. CDR3 DNA sequence: TGTGCCAGCAGTCTCGGGGACAGGCCTTTCTATGGCTACACCTTC. Its protein product is CASSLGDRPFYGYTF.

This chain uses TRBV10-3 with TRBJ1-5; D is perhaps TRBD1 (6 bases). The germline gives CDR1 ENHRY, CDR2 SYGVKD. V was shortened by 10 bases and J by 7 bases, with 14 bases between the two germline ends. The CDR3 covers 12 residues. The CDR3 coding sequence is TGTGCCACCGCAGGGGAGGGACAGCCCCAGCATTTT. This encodes CATAGEGQPQHF.

A word on this clonotype: This may arise from a read error, as a much more abundant clone is one base away. V gene TRBV20-1 combines with J gene TRBJ2-3; D perhaps matches TRBD2 (5 bases). The CDR3 is 13 residues long. Germline CDR1 is DFQATT and CDR2 is SNEGSKA (reference sequence). Here the CDR3 DNA reads TGCAGTGCTAGGGGTCCTAGCACAGATGCGCAGTATTTT. It translates to CSARGPSTDAQYF.

The chain couples TRBV6-4 to TRBJ2-5, with 7 bases that match TRBD2. With 6 bases clipped from V and 5 bases from J, the junction kept 15 bases outside the gene matches. Germline CDR1 is MRHNA and CDR2 is SNTAGT. The CDR3 has 16 amino acids. The DNA of the CDR3 is TGTGCCAGCAGCTACGGGAGGCTCCCCCCGCGCGAGACCCAGTACTTC. It specifies CASSYGRLPPRETQYF.

This rearrangement joins TRBV7-6 to TRBJ2-3, with 11 bases matching TRBD2. The CDR3 runs 17 residues. Germline V gene data show CDR1 as SGHVS and CDR2 as FNYEAQ. The V gene end was trimmed by 1 base and the J gene end by 9 bases; junction bases not matched to a gene: 12. The CDR3, as DNA: TGTGCCAGCAGCTTAGACCTAGCGGGAGGCCCGGAATGGACGCAGTATTTT. Amino acids: CASSLDLAGGPEWTQYF.

The chain links TRBV12-3 or TRBV12-4 to TRBJ2-3; D uncertain. Deletions cut 7 bases from V and 2 bases from J, with 19 bases between. This CDR3 has 16 residues. CDR3 loop: CASKKSSDRDTDTQYF. CDR3 bases: TGTGCCAGCAAAAAATCCTCGGACCGAGACACAGATACGCAGTATTTT.

The CDR3 DNA is TGTGCCAGCAGTTTCTCAGAGGGCTACACCTTC. It encodes CASSFSEGYTF. The chain couples TRBV28 to TRBJ1-2; D unresolved. Germline CDR1 MDHEN, CDR2 SYDVKM. The CDR3 totals 11 residues. Trimming took off 3 bases at V and 8 bases at J, with 7 bases between the two ends.

The CDR3: CSVEGPDFVFF. The CDR3 nucleotides are TGCAGCGTTGAAGGACCCGACTTCGTGTTTTTT. This chain links TRBV29-1 with TRBJ1-4, with D hard to call. Germline V gene lookup returns CDR1 SQVTM and CDR2 ANQGSEA. The germline V and J ends were trimmed by 1 base and 15 bases, with 12 bases remaining between them. The CDR3 runs 11 residues.

Comment on this clonotype: A single base separates this from a much larger clone, so it may be a read error. The CDR3, as DNA: TGTGCCAGCAGTAAGACAGCCACTGAAGCTTTCTTT. Protein sequence: CASSKTATEAFF. The V gene is TRBV6-2 or TRBV6-3, the J gene TRBJ1-1; perhaps TRBD1 as D (5 bases). The CDR3 totals 12 residues. V was shortened by 5 bases and J by 4 bases, with 8 bases between the two germline ends. The V gene's germline CDR1 is MNHEY and CDR2 SVGEGT.

This clonotype occurred many times. The V call is TRBV6-6, the J call TRBJ1-6, with TRBD1 as a possible D gene (5 bases). Trimming cost V 0 bases and J 6 bases, with 9 bases left between them. Germline lookup yields CDR1 MNHNY and CDR2 SVGAGI (reference sequence). The CDR3 is made up of 15 amino acids. The CDR3 DNA reads as TGTGCCAGCAGTTACTCGTTGGGGGTTAATTCACCCCTCCACTTT. Translating it yields CASSYSLGVNSPLHF.

This clonotype was seen at least ten times. The chain uses TRBV4-3 and TRBJ1-1; D unresolved. Per germline, CDR1 LGHNA and CDR2 YSLEER. Trimming took 0 bases from V and 1 from J, leaving 9 bases between them. The CDR3 covers 15 residues. CDR3 in DNA: TGCGCCAGCAGCCAAGATGTGACGGGGAACACTGAAGCTTTCTTT. It specifies CASSQDVTGNTEAFF.

This clonotype was seen a single time. This may stem from a read error, because a much larger clone lies one nucleotide away. The chain is built from TRBV6-2 or TRBV6-3 and TRBJ2-3, with no clear D. The germline V gene encodes CDR1 MNHEY and CDR2 SVGEGT. The CDR3 length is 16 residues. Trimming took off 5 bases at V and 2 bases at J, with 17 bases between the two ends. CDR3 coding DNA: TGTGCCAGCAGTGATACAGCTACACCCATCACAGATACGCAGTATTTT. Translating gives CASSDTATPITDTQYF.

The gene calls are TRBV4-1 and TRBJ2-1, with 12 bases aligning to TRBD2. The trim removed 0 bases at V and 4 bases at J, leaving 7 bases unmatched. CDR1 and CDR2 (germline): MGHRA, YSYEKL. This CDR3 is built from 18 residues. As DNA, the CDR3 is TGCGCCAGCAGCCAAGAATCAGGACTAGCGGGGCTTTACAATGAGCAGTTCTTC. It specifies CASSQESGLAGLYNEQFF.

In this sample, this clonotype turned up a few times. This chain connects TRBV19 to TRBJ1-5, with D possibly TRBD1 on 5 matching bases. Germline V lookup: CDR1 LNHDA, CDR2 SQIVND (reference sequence). Between the trimmed V and J ends, which lost 3 bases and 4 bases, there was a span of 13 bases. The CDR3 consists of 15 residues. CDR3 in amino acids: CASSIMGRRNQPQHF. The CDR3 DNA sequence: TGTGCCAGTAGTATTATGGGGCGTCGAAATCAGCCCCAGCATTTT.